The sample holds one count of the clone carrying this T cell receptor (beta chain). This specimen comes from a study of cytomegalovirus exposure and HLA in healthy donors. Profiling relied on immunoSEQ multiplex PCR, and the TCRdb table lists in-frame clones only, not all of them. The sample has some 150,000 clones, about 88% seen once; the top ten hold 2.5% to 4%. From the roughly 110-subject validation cohort, which was separate from the approximately 700-subject first cohort, the donors were drawn. Sequencing was performed on PBMCs. The source is a woman aged 18-35 years in good health and CMV-seropositive.

Here the CDR3 DNA reads TGTGCCAGCAGCTCGGGACTAGCGGATACCTACGAGCAGTACTTC. Translated, it gives CASSSGLADTYEQYF. The chain carries TRBV7-9 and TRBJ2-7, with 11 bases aligning to TRBD2. J lost 2 bases, V lost 4 bases, and 4 bases had no gene match. CDR3 length: 15 amino acids. Germline V lookup: CDR1 SEHNR, CDR2 FQNEAQ (reference sequence).